This T cell receptor (beta chain) was captured by sequencing in a study of CD8 T cells in Susac syndrome. In blood CD8+ and CD4+ T cells, TCR beta underwent sequencing. It was negative isolation that provided the CD8+ and CD4+ T cells, whereas TEMRA cells were enriched by FACS. Reverse transcription of roughly 0.5 to 1 ug RNA used random hexamers. Across 54 Vbeta and 13 Jbeta, immunoSEQ multiplex PCR amplified TCR beta CDR3. TCRdb recomputed calls from the immunoSEQ multiplex PCR reads with MiXCR, one row per CDR3 protein. The table records roughly 330,000 distinct CDR3 sequences, about 91% of them present only once. The sequencing sample was made of CD4+ T cells from PBMCs. The TCR sequence derives from a human donor with multiple sclerosis.

As DNA, the CDR3 is TGTGCCTGCAGACCCGCGGGGGCCCATAATGAAAAACTGTTTTTT. As protein: CACRPAGAHNEKLFF. The chain carries TRBV30 and TRBJ1-4; possible D gene TRBD1, 6 bases. The CDR3 totals 15 residues. The germline CDR1 and CDR2 sequences are GTSNPN and SVGIG (reference sequence). The V gene lost 6 bases and the J gene lost 4 bases, with 18 bases spanning the gap.